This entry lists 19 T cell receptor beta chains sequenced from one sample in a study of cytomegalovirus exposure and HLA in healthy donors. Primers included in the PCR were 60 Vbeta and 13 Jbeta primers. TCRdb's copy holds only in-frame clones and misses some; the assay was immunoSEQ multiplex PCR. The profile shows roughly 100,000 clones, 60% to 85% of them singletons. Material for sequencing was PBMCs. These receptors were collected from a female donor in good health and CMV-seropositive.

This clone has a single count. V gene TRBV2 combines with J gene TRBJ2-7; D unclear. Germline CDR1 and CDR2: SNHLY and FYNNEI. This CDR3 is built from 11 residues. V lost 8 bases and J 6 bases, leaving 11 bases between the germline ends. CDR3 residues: CASAPKLEQYF. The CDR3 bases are TGTGCCAGCGCTCCTAAGCTCGAGCAGTACTTC.

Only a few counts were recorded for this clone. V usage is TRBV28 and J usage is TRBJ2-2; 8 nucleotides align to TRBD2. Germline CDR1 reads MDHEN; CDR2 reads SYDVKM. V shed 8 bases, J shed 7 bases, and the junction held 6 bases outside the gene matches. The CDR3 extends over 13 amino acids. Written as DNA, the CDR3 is TGTGCCAGCTTGCGGGAGGCCGGCGGGGAGCTGTTTTTT. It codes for CASLREAGGELFF.

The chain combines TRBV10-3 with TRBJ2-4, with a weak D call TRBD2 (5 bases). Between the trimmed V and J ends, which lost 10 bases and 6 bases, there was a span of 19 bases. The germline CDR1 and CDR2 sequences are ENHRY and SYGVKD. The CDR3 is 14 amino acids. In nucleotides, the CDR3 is TGTGCCAGTTCAGGTTCGGGGTCCGGAAACATTCAGTACTTC. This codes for CASSGSGSGNIQYF.

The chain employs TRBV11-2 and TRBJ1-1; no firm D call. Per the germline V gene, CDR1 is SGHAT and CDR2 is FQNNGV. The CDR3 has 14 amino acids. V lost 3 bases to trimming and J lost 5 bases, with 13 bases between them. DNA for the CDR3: TGTGCCAGCAGCTTTCAGAGGGCGCGGACTGAAGCTTTCTTT. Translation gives CASSFQRARTEAFF.

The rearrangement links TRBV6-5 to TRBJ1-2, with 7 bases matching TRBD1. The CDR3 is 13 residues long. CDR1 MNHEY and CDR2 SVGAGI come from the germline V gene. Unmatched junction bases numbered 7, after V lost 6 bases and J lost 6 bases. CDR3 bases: TGTGCCAGCAGACGGGACAGCCGGCATGGCTACACCTTC. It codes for CASRRDSRHGYTF.

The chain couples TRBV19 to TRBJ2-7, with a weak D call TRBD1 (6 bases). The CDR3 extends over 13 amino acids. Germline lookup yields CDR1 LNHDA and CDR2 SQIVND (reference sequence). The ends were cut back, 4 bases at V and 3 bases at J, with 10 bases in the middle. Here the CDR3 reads CASSTPGHYEQYF. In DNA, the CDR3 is TGTGCCAGTAGTACACCGGGACACTACGAGCAGTACTTC. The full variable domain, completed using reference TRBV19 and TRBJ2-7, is DGGITQSPKYLFRKEGQNVTLSCEQNLNHDAMYWYRQDPGQGLRLIYYSQIVNDFQKGDIAEGYSVSREKKESFPLTVTSAQKNPTAFYLCASSTPGHYEQYFGPGTRLTVT.

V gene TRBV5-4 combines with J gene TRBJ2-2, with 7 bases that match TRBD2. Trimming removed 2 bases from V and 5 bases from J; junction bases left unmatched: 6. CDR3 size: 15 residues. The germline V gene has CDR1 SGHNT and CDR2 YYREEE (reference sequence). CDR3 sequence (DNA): TGTGCCAGCAGCTTAAGGGGAGCGGGGACCGGGGAGCTGTTTTTT. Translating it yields CASSLRGAGTGELFF.

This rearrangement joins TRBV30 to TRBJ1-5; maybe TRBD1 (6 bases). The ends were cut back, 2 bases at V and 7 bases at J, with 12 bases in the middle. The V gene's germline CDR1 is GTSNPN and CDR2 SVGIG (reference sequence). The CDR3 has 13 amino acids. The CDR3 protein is CAWSPDGGQPQHF. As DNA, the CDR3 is TGTGCCTGGAGTCCGGATGGGGGCCAGCCCCAGCATTTT.

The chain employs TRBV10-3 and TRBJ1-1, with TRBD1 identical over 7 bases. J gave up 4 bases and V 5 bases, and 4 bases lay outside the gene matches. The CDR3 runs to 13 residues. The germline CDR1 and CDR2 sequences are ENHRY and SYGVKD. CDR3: CAISTGVGTEAFF. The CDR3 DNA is TGTGCCATCAGTACAGGGGTGGGCACTGAAGCTTTCTTT.

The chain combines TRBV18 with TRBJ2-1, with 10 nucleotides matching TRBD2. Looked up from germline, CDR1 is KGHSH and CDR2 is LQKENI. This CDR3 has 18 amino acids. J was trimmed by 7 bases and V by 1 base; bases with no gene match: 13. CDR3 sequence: CASSPLARLAGEGNEQFF. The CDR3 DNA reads TGTGCCAGCTCACCACTTGCCCGGCTAGCGGGAGAAGGAAATGAGCAGTTCTTC.

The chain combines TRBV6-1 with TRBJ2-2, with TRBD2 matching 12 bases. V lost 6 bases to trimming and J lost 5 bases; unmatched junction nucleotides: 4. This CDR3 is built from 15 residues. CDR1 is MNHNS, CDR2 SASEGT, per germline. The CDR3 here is CASRTSGGGTGELFF. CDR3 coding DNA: TGTGCCAGCAGGACTAGCGGGGGAGGGACCGGGGAGCTGTTTTTT.

CDR3 DNA sequence: TGCGCCAGCAGCTTAAACAGGGACGCCTACGAGCAGTACTTC. This codes for CASSLNRDAYEQYF. This chain uses TRBV5-1 with TRBJ2-7, with D perhaps TRBD1 (6 bases). The CDR3 has 14 residues. CDR1 is SGHRS and CDR2 is YFSETQ in the germline V gene. V lost 2 bases, J lost 2 bases, and 11 bases lay in between. The whole variable domain, filled in from reference TRBV5-1 and TRBJ2-7, reads KAGVTQTPRYLIKTRGQQVTLSCSPISGHRSVSWYQQTPGQGLQFLFEYFSETQRNKGNFPGRFSGRQFSNSRSEMNVSTLELGDSALYLCASSLNRDAYEQYFGPGTRLTVT.

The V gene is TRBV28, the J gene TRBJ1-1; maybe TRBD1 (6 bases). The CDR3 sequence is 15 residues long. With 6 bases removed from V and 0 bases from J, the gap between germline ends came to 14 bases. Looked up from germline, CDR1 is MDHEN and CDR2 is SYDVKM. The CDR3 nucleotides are TGTGCCAGCAGGCCGTCGGACAGTTTGAACACTGAAGCTTTCTTT. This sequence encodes CASRPSDSLNTEAFF.

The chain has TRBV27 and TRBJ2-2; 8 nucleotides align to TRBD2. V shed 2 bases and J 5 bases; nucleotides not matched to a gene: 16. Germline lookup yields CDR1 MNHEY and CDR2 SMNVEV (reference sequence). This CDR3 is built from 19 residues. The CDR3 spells CASSLRSGTSALLTGELFF. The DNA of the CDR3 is TGTGCCAGCAGTTTACGGTCGGGGACTAGTGCCCTCCTAACCGGGGAGCTGTTTTTT.

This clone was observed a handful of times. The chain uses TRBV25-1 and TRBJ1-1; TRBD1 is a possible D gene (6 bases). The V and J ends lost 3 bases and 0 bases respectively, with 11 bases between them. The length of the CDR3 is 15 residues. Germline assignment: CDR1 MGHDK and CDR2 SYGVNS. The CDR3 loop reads CASSEWTAMNTEAFF. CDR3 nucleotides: TGTGCCAGCAGTGAGTGGACAGCCATGAACACTGAAGCTTTCTTT.

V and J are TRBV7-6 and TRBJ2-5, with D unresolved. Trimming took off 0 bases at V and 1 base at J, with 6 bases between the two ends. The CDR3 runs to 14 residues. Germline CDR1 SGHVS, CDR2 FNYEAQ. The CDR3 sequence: CASSLATFQETQYF. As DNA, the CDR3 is TGTGCCAGCAGCTTAGCGACTTTCCAAGAGACCCAGTACTTC.

In nucleotides, the CDR3 is TGTGCCAGCAGCCCCCGAAAGGACCGGGGTCAGCCCCAGCATTTT. Translated: CASSPRKDRGQPQHF. V and J are TRBV9 and TRBJ1-5; no clear D gene. Per the germline V gene, CDR1 is SGDLS and CDR2 is YYNGEE. This CDR3 region has 15 residues. Deletions cut 4 bases from V and 6 bases from J, with 17 bases between.

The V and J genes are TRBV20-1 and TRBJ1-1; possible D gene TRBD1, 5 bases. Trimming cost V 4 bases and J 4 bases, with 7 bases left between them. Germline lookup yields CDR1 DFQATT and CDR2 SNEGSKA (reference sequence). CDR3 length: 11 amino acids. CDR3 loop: CSANRGTEAFF. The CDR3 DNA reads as TGCAGTGCTAATAGGGGCACTGAAGCTTTCTTT.

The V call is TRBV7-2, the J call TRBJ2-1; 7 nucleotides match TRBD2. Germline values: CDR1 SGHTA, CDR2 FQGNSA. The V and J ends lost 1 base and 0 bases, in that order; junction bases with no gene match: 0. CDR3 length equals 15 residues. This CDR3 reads CASSLGEGSYNEQFF. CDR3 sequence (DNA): TGTGCCAGCAGCTTAGGGGAGGGCTCCTACAATGAGCAGTTCTTC.